These T cell receptor beta chains were read from a single sample in a study of T-cell reconstitution after alpha-beta-depleted transplantation in children. TCRdb itself ran the PCR reads through MiXCR, one entry per CDR3 protein. The sample lists hundreds of thousands of distinct CDR3 sequences; around a sixth were seen once. Sample: PBMCs from the stem cell graft donor, taken from the stem cell graft. The receptors here all came from a human donor who donated a stem cell graft to a child with acute myeloid leukemia. CDR3s include the opening cysteine and the closing phenylalanine or tryptophan. D genes are given only for firm matches. Clone size is shown for a subset of rows, as once, few, many or a class of expanded clone.

TRBV20-1	TRBJ1-5	few	.	TGCAGTGCTAGAGATCTGCAGGAATTTAGCAATCAGCCCCAGCATTTT	CSARDLQEFSNQPQHF
TRBV7-2	TRBJ1-2	.	TRBD1	TGTGCCAGCAGCTTAGTAACCGGACAGGGCAGGGGCTACACCTTC	CASSLVTGQGRGYTF
TRBV7-2	TRBJ2-7	many	.	TGTGCCAGCACCTACACGGGGGACAGTGGTTACGAGCAGTACTTC	CASTYTGDSGYEQYF
TRBV20-1	TRBJ2-1	many	.	TGCAGTGCTAGAGATCTGGAGGGGAACTCCTACAATGAGCAGTTCTTC	CSARDLEGNSYNEQFF
TRBV20-1	TRBJ2-7	many	.	TGCAGTGCCGGGGCGGGACGGGCTTACGAGCAGTACTTC	CSAGAGRAYEQYF
TRBV7-2	TRBJ1-6	many	.	TGTGCCAGCCGAAGTGGAATCAATAATTCACCCCTCCACTTT	CASRSGINNSPLHF
TRBV20-1	TRBJ2-7	many	.	TGCAGTGCTGGAGGGGGCTACGAGCAGTACTTC	CSAGGGYEQYF
TRBV5-1	TRBJ2-1	few	TRBD2	TGCGCCAGCGCCACGCAAAGCGGGGTAAATGAGCAGTTCTTC	CASATQSGVNEQFF
TRBV18	TRBJ1-1	.	.	TGTGCCAGCTCACCAGATAGTCAGGTCTACACTGAAGCTTTCTTT	CASSPDSQVYTEAFF
TRBV7-8	TRBJ1-5	.	.	TGTGCCAGCAGCCCTGGGACACGGCAGCCCCAGCATTTT	CASSPGTRQPQHF
TRBV12-3/TRBV12-4	TRBJ2-1	few	TRBD1	TGTGCCAGCAGCCCGACAGGGAAGCAGTTCTTC	CASSPTGKQFF
TRBV6-5	TRBJ2-1	.	.	TGTGCCAGCAGTTACTCTCCCCGGAGCGAGCAGTTCTTC	CASSYSPRSEQFF
TRBV20-1	TRBJ1-2	.	TRBD1	TGCAGTGGAAAACCCGGGACAGCGTATGGCTACACCTTC	CSGKPGTAYGYTF
TRBV7-9	TRBJ1-4	.	.	TGTGCCAGCAGCTCCTCCGGTGGGGGAACTAATGAAAAACTGTTTTTT	CASSSSGGGTNEKLFF
TRBV7-2	TRBJ2-7	many	.	TGTGCCAGCAGCTTAAGAGGGGAGGACTACGAGCAGTACTTC	CASSLRGEDYEQYF
TRBV7-9	TRBJ2-7	many	TRBD1	TGTGCCAGCCTTAAGACAGGGGCCTACGAGCAGTACTTC	CASLKTGAYEQYF
TRBV6-1	TRBJ2-7	.	.	TGTGCCAGCAGTGAACCCAGACAGCTCCGGTACGAGCAGTACTTC	CASSEPRQLRYEQYF
TRBV15	TRBJ1-1	few	TRBD1	TGTGCCACCAGCAGAGAGAGGGACAGGGGAAACACTGAAGCTTTCTTT	CATSRERDRGNTEAFF
TRBV7-2	TRBJ2-7	many	.	TGTGCCAGCAGCACCCGAACTGCAACCTACGAGCAGTACTTC	CASSTRTATYEQYF
TRBV24-1	TRBJ1-1	.	.	TGTGCCACCAGTGATGGGCACTTGAACACTGAAGCTTTCTTT	CATSDGHLNTEAFF
TRBV7-2	TRBJ2-2	few	.	TGTGCCAGCAGCTTAGTGTCAGGAACGAACACCGGGGAGCTGTTTTTT	CASSLVSGTNTGELFF
TRBV20-1	TRBJ2-7	many	TRBD1	TGCAGTGCTATAGCGGACAGGGGCCACGAGCAGTACTTC	CSAIADRGHEQYF
TRBV20-1	TRBJ1-3	many	.	TGCAGTGCCCAGAGGGGCTCTGGAAACACCATATATTTT	CSAQRGSGNTIYF
TRBV7-2	TRBJ1-2	many	TRBD1	TGTGCCAGCAGATACGGACAGGATCCTAACTATGGCTACACCTTC	CASRYGQDPNYGYTF
TRBV20-1	TRBJ1-1	few	TRBD1	TGCAGTGCTAGAAATTCAATAGGACAGGTCATGAACACTGAAGCTTTCTTT	CSARNSIGQVMNTEAFF
TRBV20-1	TRBJ1-4	once	.	TGCAGTGCTGACTTTAATGAAAAACTGTTTTTT	CSADFNEKLFF
TRBV7-2	TRBJ2-2	few	.	TGTGCCAGCAGCCCAGGATGGGGCCTGAACACCGGGGAGCTGTTTTTT	CASSPGWGLNTGELFF
TRBV7-8	TRBJ1-1	.	.	TGTGCCAGCAGCTTAAAAGGAGTTGAAGCTTTCTTT	CASSLKGVEAFF
TRBV9	TRBJ2-1	few	.	TGTGCCAGCAGCGTGGGCGGCAGCTACTACAATGAGCAGTTCTTC	CASSVGGSYYNEQFF
TRBV6-1	TRBJ1-5	.	.	TGTGCCAGCTCCCGAACGGCCAACATAGGGCAGCCCCAGCATTTT	CASSRTANIGQPQHF
TRBV21-1	TRBJ2-1	many	.	TGTGCCAACAGACAGCCCCATAGCTCCTACAATGAGCAGTTCTTC	CANRQPHSSYNEQFF
TRBV5-1	TRBJ1-1	many	TRBD1	TGCGCCAGCAGCACAGGGACAGTAAACACTGAAGCTTTCTTT	CASSTGTVNTEAFF
TRBV20-1	TRBJ1-5	many	.	TGCAGTGCTAGAGATCTCAGACATAGCAATCAGCCCCAGCATTTT	CSARDLRHSNQPQHF
TRBV27	TRBJ2-1	.	TRBD2	TGTGCCAGCCGACTAGCGGGGGAATGGGGGAATGAGCAGTTCTTC	CASRLAGEWGNEQFF
TRBV11-2	TRBJ2-7	.	.	TGTGCCAGCAGCTTAAACCCGGGATCCTACGAGCAGTACTTC	CASSLNPGSYEQYF
TRBV12-3/TRBV12-4	TRBJ2-5	many	.	TGTGCCAGCAGCCTTGGAGGGACCCAGTACTTC	CASSLGGTQYF
TRBV5-1	TRBJ1-5	.	.	TGCGCCAGCAGCGCGGACACGAATCAGCCCCAGCATTTT	CASSADTNQPQHF
TRBV6-1	TRBJ2-1	.	.	TGTGCCAGCAGTGTTCAGGGATCCTACAATGAGCAGTTCTTC	CASSVQGSYNEQFF
TRBV20-1	TRBJ2-5	many	TRBD1	TGCAGTGCTAGTTCCCGACAGGGGGCCGAAGAGACCCAGTACTTC	CSASSRQGAEETQYF
TRBV12-5	TRBJ2-5	many	.	TGTGCTAGTGGTTTGGCCCAGGGCCCGAACATCCAAGAGACCCAGTACTTC	CASGLAQGPNIQETQYF
TRBV12-3/TRBV12-4	TRBJ2-3	once	.	TGTGCCAGCAGTCCACGACAGGTACCAGATACGCAGTATTTT	CASSPRQVPDTQYF
TRBV20-1	TRBJ2-3	few	.	TGCAGTGCTAGAGCCCAGGGGACAGATACGCAGTATTTT	CSARAQGTDTQYF
TRBV6-1	TRBJ2-3	many	.	TGTGCCAGTCGCGGAGGGTCGAGCACAGATACGCAGTATTTT	CASRGGSSTDTQYF
TRBV24-1	TRBJ2-1	many	.	TGTGCCACCAGTGATTTGCTCAATGAGCAGTTCTTC	CATSDLLNEQFF
TRBV29-1	TRBJ1-2	.	.	TGCAGCGTTGAAGATCTAGCCGCGCGGGGCTACACCTTC	CSVEDLAARGYTF
TRBV20-1	TRBJ1-4	many	.	TGCAGTGCCAGGCCGGCAACTAATGAAAAACTGTTTTTT	CSARPATNEKLFF
TRBV7-3	TRBJ2-2	.	.	TGTGCCAGCAGCTTAATGGGTAGCACCGGGGAGCTGTTTTTT	CASSLMGSTGELFF
TRBV15	TRBJ2-2	.	.	TGTGCCACCAGCGGGACGGACGACACCGGGGAGCTGTTTTTT	CATSGTDDTGELFF
TRBV20-1	TRBJ1-1	.	.	TGCAGTGCTAGAAAATCGGGACCTCTACTAGAAGCTTTCTTT	CSARKSGPLLEAFF
TRBV4-3	TRBJ2-2	many	.	TGCGCCAGCAGCTCCCCCGGGACACTACCTAACACCGGGGAGCTGTTTTTT	CASSSPGTLPNTGELFF
TRBV6-2/TRBV6-3	TRBJ2-7	many	TRBD1	TGTGCCAGCAGTTACGTGTCTTCTGGGACAGGGGGCGAGCAGTACTTC	CASSYVSSGTGGEQYF
TRBV20-1	TRBJ1-5	many	TRBD1	TGCAGTGCTAGAGATGGACAGGTCGGCCCTTATAGCAATCAGCCCCAGCATTTT	CSARDGQVGPYSNQPQHF
TRBV10-3	TRBJ2-2	many	TRBD2	TGTGCCATCGGGGCCAGCGGGGGGCACACCGGGGAGCTGTTTTTT	CAIGASGGHTGELFF
TRBV27	TRBJ2-7	many	.	TGTGCCAGCAGTTCAAGCAGTTGGAGGAACGAGCAGTACTTC	CASSSSSWRNEQYF
TRBV20-1	TRBJ2-5	many	TRBD2	TGCAGTGCGCAACAGGCTAGCGGGGGGTACCAAGAGACCCAGTACTTC	CSAQQASGGYQETQYF
TRBV6-5	TRBJ2-1	many	TRBD1	TGTGCCAGCAGGTGGTCGGGACAGGGGGCCGATGAGCAGTTCTTC	CASRWSGQGADEQFF
TRBV12-3/TRBV12-4	TRBJ1-2	.	TRBD1	TGTGCCAGCAGTTTAATGGACAGGGGTCATGGCTACACCTTC	CASSLMDRGHGYTF
TRBV5-3	TRBJ2-1	.	.	TGTGCCATGAGCTTGGGCCGCCTCTACAATGAGCAGTTCTTC	CAMSLGRLYNEQFF
TRBV28	TRBJ2-3	few	.	TGTGCCAGCAGTTTAAGTCTACCTACTAGCACAGATACGCAGTATTTT	CASSLSLPTSTDTQYF
TRBV10-3	TRBJ1-2	many	TRBD1	TGTGCCATCAGTTTTACCGGGACAGGACAGGGCTACACCTTC	CAISFTGTGQGYTF